This T cell receptor (beta chain) was captured by sequencing in a study of OX40 agonist ivuxolimab in advanced cancers. Study-level information: All patients had ivuxolimab intravenously every 2 weeks at 0.01 to 10 mg/kg. Findings and caveats of the study: In the expanded peripheral T cells, antigen specificity was never determined.

Profiling relied on immunoSEQ multiplex PCR, and the TCRdb table lists in-frame clones only, not all of them. The sample has roughly 25,000 clones; approximately 73% are singletons. As regards this clone: Its specificity is unknown.

This specimen was CD4+ or CD8+ T cells sorted from blood, taken in a trial of the OX40 agonist ivuxolimab. This sequence originates from an adult with an advanced solid tumor such as melanoma, head and neck, liver or kidney cancer.

In DNA, the CDR3 is TGCGCCAGCAGCCAAGATAACGCGATTTTTAGCAATCAGCCCCAGCATTTT. It translates to CASSQDNAIFSNQPQHF. V is TRBV4-1 and J is TRBJ1-5; no clear D gene. In germline, CDR1 is MGHRA, CDR2 YSYEKL. The CDR3 runs 17 residues. The V end was cut by 0 bases, the J end by 0 bases, with 12 bases between.